The T cell receptor (beta chain) described here comes from a study of response to subunit inactivated influenza vaccine. General study points: It was suggested by the authors that few new T cells are recruited by each seasonal influenza vaccination.

TCRdb recomputed calls from the RT-PCR reads with MiXCR, one row per CDR3 protein. The repertoire consists of more than 700,000 distinct CDR3 sequences, with 21% occurring once and the leading ten covering 10% to 13%. V was pared by 1 base and J by 4 bases, with 9 bases of the junction left unmatched. In germline, CDR1 is DFQATT, CDR2 SNEGSKA (reference sequence). There are 15 residues in the CDR3. As to this clonotype: What it recognizes is unknown.

This TCR was sampled from a man aged 45-65 years who received an inactivated influenza vaccine. Sequencing used PBMCs from blood, obtained 4 to 6 days after vaccination. This chain joins TRBV20-1 and TRBJ2-7; TRBD1 matches 8 bases. The CDR3 loop reads CSARASGQGLYEQYF. The CDR3 DNA reads as TGCAGTGCTAGAGCATCCGGACAGGGATTATACGAGCAGTACTTC.